A single sample gave rise to the 24 T cell receptor beta chains below, sequenced in a study of long-term antiretroviral therapy in people with HIV. This was the immunoSEQ v3.0 assay at survey level. TCRdb keeps only in-frame clones here, not all; method: immunoSEQ multiplex PCR. Of around 15,000 clones detected, 70% to 90% appear once; the ten largest clones hold around 4.9%. Source: unsorted PBMCs, taken 0.5 years after starting antiretroviral therapy. Receptors originate from a woman aged 40 to 50 with HIV.

The J gene is TRBJ2-2, the V gene TRBV7-7; D gene unclear. V gave up 5 bases and J gave up 1 base, with 14 bases separating them. The length of the CDR3 is 16 residues. Germline loops: CDR1 SSHAT, CDR2 FNYEAQ (reference sequence). The CDR3 DNA reads TGTGCCAGCAGCGTAGGATCTCCCATGAACACCGGGGAGCTGTTTTTT. It encodes CASSVGSPMNTGELFF.

A single count supports this clone. The V gene is TRBV4-1, the J gene TRBJ2-3, with 14 nucleotides matching TRBD2. CDR1 is MGHRA, CDR2 YSYEKL, per germline. The length of the CDR3 is 16 residues. V lost 5 bases, J lost 5 bases, and 6 bases stayed unmatched. CDR3 DNA sequence: TGCGCCAGCAGCGGGACTAGCGGGAGAACCGGAGATACGCAGTATTTT. It specifies CASSGTSGRTGDTQYF.

The chain has TRBV6-1 and TRBJ2-3, with a possible D match to TRBD1 (6 bases). V shed 2 bases and J shed 6 bases, with 30 bases lying between them. Per the germline V gene, CDR1 is MNHNS and CDR2 is SASEGT. The CDR3 runs to 20 residues. The CDR3 here is CASSETLGSGAQLFGDTQYF. The CDR3 nucleotides are TGTGCCAGCAGTGAAACGCTCGGATCAGGGGCCCAGCTCTTTGGTGATACGCAGTATTTT.

The J gene is TRBJ2-7, the V gene TRBV5-1; 7 bases match TRBD1. V shed 0 bases and J 1 base; nucleotides not matched to a gene: 7. Looked up from germline, CDR1 is SGHRS and CDR2 is YFSETQ. CDR3 size: 16 residues. The CDR3 DNA follows: TGCGCCAGCAGCTTGGGGGGGACAGTGACGTCCTACGAGCAGTACTTC. This sequence encodes CASSLGGTVTSYEQYF.

The chain has TRBV7-2 and TRBJ2-1, with TRBD1 identical over 9 bases. Per the germline V gene, CDR1 is SGHTA and CDR2 is FQGNSA. After removal of 6 bases from V and 4 bases from J, the junction contained 7 bases not matched to a gene. This CDR3 has 15 residues. The CDR3 loop is CASSRRQGVYNEQFF. DNA of the CDR3: TGTGCCAGCAGTCGTCGACAGGGGGTATACAATGAGCAGTTCTTC. The whole variable domain, filled in from reference TRBV7-2 and TRBJ2-1, reads GAGVSQSPSNKVTEKGKDVELRCDPISGHTALYWYRQSLGQGLEFLIYFQGNSAPDKSGLPSDRFSAERTGGSVSTLTIQRTQQEDSAVYLCASSRRQGVYNEQFFGPGTRLTVL.

This clone was observed a handful of times. V is TRBV29-1 and J is TRBJ2-7; D may correspond to TRBD1 or TRBD2 (5 bases each). CDR1 is SQVTM, CDR2 ANQGSEA, per germline. CDR3 length equals 11 residues. V lost 2 bases to trimming and J lost 9 bases, with 11 bases between them. CDR3 sequence: CSVESGDAQYF. For the CDR3, the DNA is TGCAGCGTTGAATCCGGGGACGCGCAGTACTTC.

The gene calls are TRBV2 and TRBJ2-1, with D unresolved. CDR3 length: 12 amino acids. V was cut by 4 bases and J by 9 bases, with 10 bases left in between. Germline CDR1 is SNHLY and CDR2 is FYNNEI. CDR3 sequence (DNA): TGTGCCAGCAGTGGAGGATTTACTGAGCAGTTCTTC. Protein product: CASSGGFTEQFF.

The chain links TRBV7-8 to TRBJ2-1, with 7 nucleotides matching TRBD1. V was pared by 5 bases and J by 6 bases, with 4 bases of the junction left unmatched. Looked up from germline, CDR1 is SGHVS and CDR2 is FQNEAQ. This CDR3 has 13 amino acids. The DNA for the CDR3 is TGTGCCAGCAGCCTGGGACAGCTCAATGAGCAGTTCTTC. Translation: CASSLGQLNEQFF. The full variable domain, with the rest looked up from reference TRBV7-8 and TRBJ2-1, is GAGVSQSPRYKVAKRGQDVALRCDPISGHVSLFWYQQALGQGPEFLTYFQNEAQLDKSGLPSDRFFAERPEGSVSTLKIQRTQQEDSAVYLCASSLGQLNEQFFGPGTRLTVL.

The genes are TRBV18 and TRBJ1-5; tentative D call: TRBD1 (5 bases). The CDR3 has 13 amino acids. From germline, CDR1 is KGHSH and CDR2 LQKENI. The germline V and J ends were trimmed by 4 bases and 7 bases, with 11 bases remaining between them. The chain's CDR3 is CASSREGPQPQHF. CDR3 bases: TGTGCCAGCTCACGAGAGGGACCCCAGCCCCAGCATTTT. Full variable domain (rest looked up from reference TRBV18 and TRBJ1-5): NAGVMQNPRHLVRRRGQEARLRCSPMKGHSHVYWYRQLPEEGLKFMVYLQKENIIDESGMPKERFSAEFPKEGPSILRIQQVVRGDSAAYFCASSREGPQPQHFGDGTRLSIL.

This clone was counted a few times. This sequence joins TRBV19 and TRBJ2-1; 10 positions agree with TRBD2. The length of the CDR3 is 15 residues. The V gene end was trimmed by 5 bases and the J gene end by 8 bases; junction bases not matched to a gene: 9. Per germline, CDR1 LNHDA and CDR2 SQIVND (reference sequence). The CDR3, as DNA: TGTGCCAGTAGTCCTAGCGGGAGCACTGGCGATGAGCAGTTCTTC. As protein: CASSPSGSTGDEQFF. The full variable domain, completed using reference TRBV19 and TRBJ2-1, is DGGITQSPKYLFRKEGQNVTLSCEQNLNHDAMYWYRQDPGQGLRLIYYSQIVNDFQKGDIAEGYSVSREKKESFPLTVTSAQKNPTAFYLCASSPSGSTGDEQFFGPGTRLTVL.

The V call is TRBV30, the J call TRBJ1-1; 7 nucleotides match TRBD1. J was trimmed by 2 bases and V by 5 bases; bases with no gene match: 14. CDR1 GTSNPN and CDR2 SVGIG come from the germline V gene (reference sequence). The CDR3 runs 16 residues. The CDR3 nucleotides are TGTGCCTGGTCTTTCCGGTTGACAGGGAGAAACACTGAAGCTTTCTTT. It codes for CAWSFRLTGRNTEAFF.

V and J are TRBV5-6 and TRBJ2-4; D not resolved. The CDR3 contains 15 residues. Germline V CDR1 and CDR2: SGHDT, YYEEEE. The V end lost 2 bases, the J end lost 7 bases, and 16 bases lay between the germline ends. As DNA, the CDR3 is TGTGCCAGCAGCTTCATCGCTTTGGGTTCGAACATTCAGTACTTC. It encodes CASSFIALGSNIQYF. Supplemented by reference TRBV5-6 and TRBJ2-4, the full variable domain reads DAGVTQSPTHLIKTRGQQVTLRCSPKSGHDTVSWYQQALGQGPQFIFQYYEEEERQRGNFPDRFSGHQFPNYSSELNVNALLLGDSALYLCASSFIALGSNIQYFGAGTRLSVL.

The chain combines TRBV7-2 with TRBJ1-5; 8 nucleotides line up with TRBD1. V lost 6 bases to trimming and J lost 6 bases; unmatched junction nucleotides: 7. This CDR3 region has 14 residues. Germline V gene data show CDR1 as SGHTA and CDR2 as FQGNSA. As DNA, the CDR3 is TGTGCCAGCAGGGATACAGGGGGAAGTCAGCCCCAGCATTTT. As protein: CASRDTGGSQPQHF.

The table lists this clone with a count of one. The chain links TRBV10-3 to TRBJ1-2; tentatively, D is TRBD1 (6 bases). CDR3 length: 13 residues. Deletions cut 4 bases from V and 2 bases from J, with 8 bases between. The V gene's germline CDR1 is ENHRY and CDR2 SYGVKD. CDR3 sequence reads: CAISGGPNYGYTF. The CDR3 DNA sequence: TGTGCCATCAGTGGGGGGCCCAACTATGGCTACACCTTC.

The rearrangement joins TRBV6-6 to TRBJ2-5; 9 positions agree with TRBD2. In germline, CDR1 is MNHNY, CDR2 SVGAGI (reference sequence). This CDR3 is built from 14 residues. V lost 2 bases and J lost 2; bases outside the gene matches: 0. DNA of the CDR3: TGTGCCAGCAGTTACGGACTAGCGCAAGAGACCCAGTACTTC. Protein: CASSYGLAQETQYF.

The rearrangement links TRBV10-3 to TRBJ2-7, with 11 bases fitting TRBD1. The V segment lost 5 bases and the J segment 6 bases; nucleotides outside the gene matches: 6. Per germline, CDR1 ENHRY and CDR2 SYGVKD. CDR3 length equals 14 residues. CDR3 sequence: CAISPGQGASEQYF. CDR3 bases: TGTGCCATCAGTCCTGGACAGGGGGCTTCCGAGCAGTACTTC.

The chain employs TRBV18 and TRBJ2-7, with TRBD1 matching over 11 bases. With V trimmed by 1 base and J by 2 bases, 4 bases remained unmatched. Germline-derived CDR1 and CDR2 are KGHSH and LQKENI. This CDR3 contains 16 residues. The CDR3 here is CASSPLQGQGAYEQYF. The CDR3 bases are TGTGCCAGCTCACCACTTCAGGGACAGGGGGCCTACGAGCAGTACTTC.

J is TRBJ1-1 and V is TRBV11-1; D is unclear. V was cut by 3 bases and J by 0 bases, with 5 bases left in between. This CDR3 spans 13 amino acids. Germline CDR1 SGHAT, CDR2 FQDESV (reference sequence). The CDR3 region is CASSFGLNTEAFF. The CDR3 region has the DNA TGTGCCAGCAGCTTCGGACTGAACACTGAAGCTTTCTTT.

CDR3 sequence (DNA): TGTGCCAGCAGCTCTCAACACGGGGAGACCCAGTACTTC. Translating it yields CASSSQHGETQYF. The chain is built from TRBV7-8 and TRBJ2-5; D call uncertain. CDR3 size: 13 residues. Germline V gives CDR1 SGHVS, CDR2 FQNEAQ. Between the trimmed V and J ends, which lost 4 bases and 5 bases, there was a span of 11 bases.

The genes are TRBV13 and TRBJ2-7; D not certain. The V end was cut by 1 base, the J end by 0 bases, with 4 bases between. Germline loops: CDR1 PRHDT, CDR2 FYEKMQ (reference sequence). This CDR3 region has 13 residues. CDR3 in amino acids: CASSLAASYEQYF. The CDR3 coding sequence is TGTGCCAGCAGCTTAGCCGCCTCCTACGAGCAGTACTTC.

This chain joins TRBV6-5 and TRBJ2-7, with a weak D call TRBD1 (6 bases). V was clipped by 5 bases and J by 3 bases, with 14 bases between them. Germline V gives CDR1 MNHEY, CDR2 SVGAGI. The CDR3 sequence is 14 residues long. CDR3 DNA sequence: TGTGCCAGCAGTCAAACCTTAGGGGGCTACGAGCAGTACTTC. Protein product: CASSQTLGGYEQYF.

The chain links TRBV6-1 to TRBJ1-1, with D unresolved. This CDR3 has 12 residues. Per germline, CDR1 MNHNS and CDR2 SASEGT. Trimming removed 9 bases from V and 2 bases from J, with 10 bases in between. The CDR3 DNA is TGTGCCAGTCGCGGGCATAACACTGAAGCTTTCTTT. Translating gives CASRGHNTEAFF.

The chain joins TRBV7-2 to TRBJ2-3; D remains unclear. CDR3 size: 13 residues. CDR1 SGHTA and CDR2 FQGNSA come from the germline V gene. V lost 2 bases and J lost 4, with 7 bases in between. CDR3 amino acids: CASSLQGPDTQYF. DNA of the CDR3: TGTGCCAGCAGCTTACAAGGGCCAGATACGCAGTATTTT.

This clone was found once. The rearrangement joins TRBV27 to TRBJ2-3, with 8 bases identical to TRBD1. Germline trimming cut 6 bases from V and 4 bases from J; bases unmatched to any gene: 3. The CDR3 is 13 residues long. CDR1 and CDR2 from the germline V gene are MNHEY and SMNVEV (reference sequence). In DNA, the CDR3 is TGTGCCAGCAGGTTACAGGGGGCAGATACGCAGTATTTT. Translation: CASRLQGADTQYF.